This T cell receptor (beta chain) was profiled in a study of OX40 agonist ivuxolimab in advanced cancers. The CDR3 contains 14 residues. The V gene lost 0 bases and the J gene lost 2 bases, with 7 bases spanning the gap. The V gene's germline CDR1 is SGHRS and CDR2 YFSETQ. Assay used: immunoSEQ multiplex PCR; TCRdb lists only in-frame clones, some missing. The sample yields fewer than 80,000 clones, roughly 88% seen once. The chain is built from TRBV5-1 and TRBJ2-3, with D hard to call. This sample comprised CD4+ or CD8+ T cells sorted from blood, obtained in a trial of the OX40 agonist ivuxolimab. This receptor was taken from an adult with an advanced solid tumor such as melanoma, head and neck, liver or kidney cancer. The CDR3 region is CASSLGDLTDTQYF. The CDR3 nucleotides are TGCGCCAGCAGCTTGGGTGACCTCACAGATACGCAGTATTTT. Using reference TRBV5-1 and TRBJ2-3 for the parts outside the CDR3, the full variable domain is KAGVTQTPRYLIKTRGQQVTLSCSPISGHRSVSWYQQTPGQGLQFLFEYFSETQRNKGNFPGRFSGRQFSNSRSEMNVSTLELGDSALYLCASSLGDLTDTQYFGPGTRLTVL.